This T cell receptor (beta chain) came from a study of blood T cell repertoires in COVID-19. Study-wide background: Acute and convalescent COVID-19 specimens originated in the United States, Italy and Spain. The analysed material was cDNA or gDNA that came from T cells, B-cell-depleted T cells, or PBMCs.

V was shortened by 0 bases and J by 2 bases, with 10 bases between the two germline ends. The germline gives CDR1 SGHAT, CDR2 FQNNGV. The CDR3 contains 15 residues. As handled by the study authors: It was from reference gene primer amplification that nucleated cell counts were estimated. Produced via immunoSEQ multiplex PCR; TCRdb's table is partial and in-frame only. D and trimming were read from the DNA, whereas the V and J calls and clone size are those reported in that table. The table records tens of thousands of clones, less than 90% of them present only once. The chain couples TRBV11-2 to TRBJ1-2; possible D gene TRBD1, 5 bases. The source is a woman over 75 with active or convalescent COVID-19. The sample consisted of peripheral blood. This CDR3 is CASSLDGGKNYGYTF. The DNA of the CDR3 is TGTGCCAGCAGCTTAGACGGGGGGAAAAACTATGGCTACACCTTC.